This T cell receptor (beta chain) was recorded in a study of blood T cell repertoires in COVID-19 (dated by TCRdb to 2019 to 2021). Describing the broader study: Samples covering the acute and convalescent phases of COVID-19 were provided by collaborators in the United States, Italy and Spain. The material from the prospective study consisted of cDNA or gDNA derived from T cells, B-cell-depleted T cells, or PBMCs. The dataset comprised deeply sampled blood TCRbeta repertoires from subjects exposed to, actively infected with, or recovered from COVID-19. The repertoires were released in a freely available public database meant as a resource for research on the immune response to SARS-CoV-2. The samples were drawn from the first 160 participants of the ongoing ImmuneRACE study and from 1,254 subjects provided by 6 global collaborators. The sample metadata nearly always contained a de-identified subject ID, COVID-19 status, age in years and sex. Where available, HLA class I and class II types were taken from metadata supplied by the sample provider and were not determined by assay-based typing. Study-wide findings and limitations: How much clinical and demographic metadata was included differed by source and by participant, and the metadata was provided uncurated.

The germline ends are 15 bases apart after V is trimmed by 3 bases and J by 4 bases. Looking up the germline V gene yields CDR1 MGHDK and CDR2 SYGVNS. Inclusive of the bounding cysteine and phenylalanine, the CDR3 is 16 residues long. The entry retains the CDR3 DNA only, 48 bases that are in frame from base 1. With regard to this clone: Its antigen has not been determined. No per-base quality is available; no much larger clone lies one base away.

TCRbeta CDR3 regions were amplified from genomic DNA using the immunoSEQ Assay, a bias-controlled multiplex PCR. From the authors' description of their analysis: Within the assay, amplification of reference gene primers was used to estimate how many nucleated cells each sample contained. Sequence reads were collapsed and filtered to measure the absolute abundance of every unique TCRbeta CDR3 rearrangement. Productive Simpson clonality was computed per sample as the square root of Simpson's diversity index over productive rearrangements. TCRdb obtained this table from immuneACCESS and retained in-frame rearrangements with V and J assigned. These tables miss some clones; where compared with another copy, unresolved V genes account for less than half of the shortfall, and the remainder is unexplained. V, J and clone size are those of that table, while D and trimming were read from the DNA. This sample has about 170,000 clones in its table, and 85% to 95% of those were observed once. The top ten clonotypes cover 3.5% to 5% of the sample.

Each collaborating institution followed its own protocols to collect whole blood in K2EDTA tubes. For TCRbeta analysis, collaborators shipped samples as frozen whole blood, isolated PBMCs, or DNA extracted from either of those sample types. Recombination joined TRBV25-1 with TRBJ2-2, and the D gene may be TRBD1, 6 bases matching. The sequence derives from a woman in her forties or fifties with acute or convalescent COVID-19. The sample taken for sequencing was peripheral blood. CDR3 region: CASSDGRDIITGELFF. The DNA is as follows: TGTGCCAGCAGTGACGGACGGGACATTATCACCGGGGAGCTGTTTTTT.